Included here is one T cell receptor beta chain sequence, with context. Its antigen is not known. The data derive from a study of cytomegalovirus exposure and HLA in healthy donors. CDR1 and CDR2 from the germline V gene are MDHEN and SYDVKM. V was trimmed by 6 bases and J by 8 bases, leaving 14 bases between them. The CDR3 is 14 amino acids. Study-level results: Near-uniform donor sequencing depth was presumed by presence/absence analyses.

The PCR employed 60 Vbeta primers together with 13 Jbeta primers. Measured with immunoSEQ multiplex PCR; TCRdb has only the in-frame clones, and not every one. This sample's table has some 130,000 clones. The genes are TRBV28 and TRBJ1-6; tentatively, D is TRBD1 (5 bases). The sequenced sample consisted of PBMCs. The TCR originated in a man aged 18 to 35 in good health and CMV-seronegative. In nucleotides, the CDR3 is TGTGCCAGCAGATGGGGTTTAGGGGATTCACCCCTCCACTTT. Translation: CASRWGLGDSPLHF.